The entry that follows covers one TCR beta chain sequence. Its specificity is unknown. This entry comes from a study of persistence of HIV-infected CD4 T cells. In the study overall: Suppressive ART had lasted a median of roughly eight years. The study's findings and limits: Rare CMV-responding cells carrying HIV-1 proviruses were not analyzed separately for TCR.

Cells were stimulated nonspecifically with anti-CD3/anti-CD28 magnetic beads. Responding CD4+ T cells were sorted by upregulation of both CD40 ligand and CD69. Donors had CD4+ T cell counts above 400 cells/uL and were CMV-seropositive. The CDR3 spans 14 residues. The germline CDR1 and CDR2 sequences are MNHEY and SMNVEV (reference sequence). The trim removed 7 bases at V and 4 bases at J, leaving 9 bases unmatched. Sequencing used immunoSEQ version 4 in survey mode. The assay was immunoSEQ multiplex PCR, and TCRdb's table has in-frame clones only and misses some. This sample has some 49,000 clones; 85% to 90% occur once, and the top ten carry around 3.4%.

Sequenced material: CD4+ T cells sorted from PBMCs after 18-hour stimulation, taken from a patient who received antiretroviral therapy. This TCR derives from an adult woman with HIV who was CMV-seropositive. The chain is built from TRBV27 and TRBJ2-7; TRBD1 matches at 8 bases. The CDR3 sequence is CASKRAGGSYEQYF. Written as DNA, the CDR3 is TGTGCCAGCAAACGGGCAGGGGGCTCGTACGAGCAGTACTTC.